Each of the 6 T cell receptor beta chains below was sequenced from the same sample in a study of T cell repertoires in cytomegalovirus infection. No cognate antigen is known for these TCRs. TCRdb reprocessed the reads via MiXCR and lists one record per CDR3 protein. In the table there are some 500,000 distinct CDR3 sequences, around 35% of which are singletons. Sequences were derived from cultured PBMCs, sampled from culture after CMV antigen stimulation. The receptors shown here come from a human donor in good health (CMV status not recorded). Some clones in this sample may be carry-over from other donors' samples.

The chain uses TRBV13 and TRBJ1-5; D is undetermined. The V gene's germline CDR1 is PRHDT and CDR2 FYEKMQ (reference sequence). The CDR3 length is 14 residues. Trimming stripped 5 bases from V and 6 bases from J, with 14 bases between. CDR3 in amino acids: CASSRSETGQPQHF. The CDR3 DNA reads as TGTGCCAGCAGCCGGTCGGAAACCGGTCAGCCCCAGCATTTT.

At least ten counts were recorded for this clonotype. V usage is TRBV7-2 and J usage is TRBJ1-1, with D possibly being TRBD1 (5 bases). The CDR3 has 15 amino acids. Trimming removed 2 bases from V and 2 bases from J, with 12 bases in between. Germline V gene lookup returns CDR1 SGHTA and CDR2 FQGNSA. The CDR3 region has the DNA TGTGCCAGCAGCTTAAGGCAGGGCCCAAACACTGAAGCTTTCTTT. Protein product: CASSLRQGPNTEAFF.

The chain's CDR3 is CASSLVRTALYTEAFF. In DNA form, the CDR3 reads TGTGCCAGCAGCCTAGTTCGGACGGCTCTTTACACTGAAGCTTTCTTT. This chain connects TRBV14 to TRBJ1-1; no clear D gene. The CDR3 has 16 amino acids. Trimming stripped 4 bases from V and 3 bases from J, with 18 bases between. CDR1 SGHDN and CDR2 FVKESK come from the germline V gene.

The CDR3 is CATSDPRTSVGEQFF. CDR3 DNA: TGTGCCACCAGTGATCCGAGGACTAGCGTCGGTGAGCAGTTCTTC. The rearrangement joins TRBV24-1 to TRBJ2-1; 9 positions match TRBD2. Trimming cost V 3 bases and J 9 bases; bases outside gene matches: 8. CDR1 is KGHDR and CDR2 is SFDVKD in the germline V gene. The CDR3 loop spans 15 amino acids.

The gene calls are TRBV25-1 and TRBJ2-2, with 12 positions matching TRBD2. J was trimmed by 5 bases and V by 4 bases; bases with no gene match: 2. Looked up from germline, CDR1 is MGHDK and CDR2 is SYGVNS. The CDR3 has 15 residues. This CDR3 is CASSGGTSGTGELFF. For the CDR3, the DNA is TGTGCCAGCAGTGGCGGGACTAGCGGGACCGGGGAGCTGTTTTTT.

The chain is built from TRBV20-1 and TRBJ2-5; D gene unclear. Trimming took off 6 bases at V and 4 bases at J, with 15 bases between the two ends. There are 13 residues in the CDR3. Germline-derived CDR1 and CDR2 are DFQATT and SNEGSKA (reference sequence). The CDR3 DNA is TGCAGTGCCATCCTCCAATCGCCAGAGACCCAGTACTTC. Its protein is CSAILQSPETQYF.